Included here is one TCR beta chain sequence, with context. Antigen: not known. This record belongs to a study of cytomegalovirus exposure and HLA in healthy donors. Across the whole study: About 85 million unique TCRs from HLA-typed donors were held in an early release of data. Study-wide results and limits: A later analysis showed HLA-associated TCR beta chains outstripping equally common others in clonal expansion. CMV serostatus stood as the only immune exposure information on hand.

This CDR3 has 13 amino acids. Trimming shortened V by 6 bases and J by 5 bases, and 10 bases separated the two germline ends. From germline, CDR1 is LGHNT and CDR2 FRNRAP. PCR primers comprised 60 Vbeta and 13 Jbeta primers. The repertoire was sequenced with immunoSEQ multiplex PCR; TCRdb's copy has only in-frame clones and lacks some. The profile shows about 93,000 clones, 70% to 80% of them singletons. At sampling all donors were nominally healthy, likely with unrecorded immune exposures. The sample consisted of PBMCs. V is TRBV12-5 and J is TRBJ2-2; weak D call: TRBD1 (6 bases). The TCR was taken from a man under 40 in good health and CMV-seronegative. This chain's CDR3 is CASGWGRTGELFF. The CDR3 DNA follows: TGTGCTAGTGGGTGGGGGCGGACCGGGGAGCTGTTTTTT.